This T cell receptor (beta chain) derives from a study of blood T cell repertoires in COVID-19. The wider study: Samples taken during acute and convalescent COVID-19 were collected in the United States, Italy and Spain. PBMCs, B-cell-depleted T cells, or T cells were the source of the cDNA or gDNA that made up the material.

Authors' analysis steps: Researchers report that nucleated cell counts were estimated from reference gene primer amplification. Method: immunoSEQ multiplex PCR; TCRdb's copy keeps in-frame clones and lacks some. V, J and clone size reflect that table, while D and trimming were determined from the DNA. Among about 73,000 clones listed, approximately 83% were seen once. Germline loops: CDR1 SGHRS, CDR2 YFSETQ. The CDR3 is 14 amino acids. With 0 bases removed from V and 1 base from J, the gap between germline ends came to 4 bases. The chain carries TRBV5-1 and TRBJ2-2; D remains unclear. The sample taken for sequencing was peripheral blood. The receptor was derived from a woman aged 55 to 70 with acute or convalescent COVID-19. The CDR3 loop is CASSLGGNTGELFF. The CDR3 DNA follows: TGCGCCAGCAGCTTGGGCGGGAACACCGGGGAGCTGTTTTTT. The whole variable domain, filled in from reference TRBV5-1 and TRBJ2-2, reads KAGVTQTPRYLIKTRGQQVTLSCSPISGHRSVSWYQQTPGQGLQFLFEYFSETQRNKGNFPGRFSGRQFSNSRSEMNVSTLELGDSALYLCASSLGGNTGELFFGEGSRLTVL.